This entry lists 18 T cell receptor beta chains sequenced from one sample in a study of CD8+ T cells in alopecia areata. It was cDNA, reverse transcribed from extracted RNA, that served as the sequencing template. Sequencing was performed with immunoSEQ multiplex PCR; in TCRdb, only in-frame clones are kept and a portion is missing. This sample has more than 200,000 clones, with approximately 40% found just once. Specified treatment: oral pan-JAK inhibitor, 5-10 mg twice daily. The material sequenced was CD4+ T cells sorted from blood, taken at approximately week 36, from a patient treated with tofacitinib. The receptors were gathered from a human donor with alopecia areata.

This CDR3 is CASSERRGLGETQYF. Here the CDR3 DNA reads TGTGCCAGCAGTGAGCGGCGTGGACTGGGAGAGACCCAGTACTTC. This chain links TRBV2 with TRBJ2-5, with D perhaps TRBD2 (5 bases). The CDR3 totals 15 residues. V lost 3 bases and J 4 bases, leaving 15 bases between the germline ends. The germline V gene has CDR1 SNHLY and CDR2 FYNNEI.

V gene TRBV9 combines with J gene TRBJ2-5, with D perhaps TRBD2 (6 bases). CDR3 size: 15 residues. The V gene's germline CDR1 is SGDLS and CDR2 YYNGEE. The V end was cut by 0 bases, the J end by 10 bases, with 19 bases between. The chain's CDR3 is CASSVAVDYPNHQYF. The CDR3 DNA sequence: TGTGCCAGCAGCGTAGCTGTGGACTACCCAAATCACCAGTACTTC.

This clone was detected a few times. The chain couples TRBV4-1 to TRBJ2-1; D is unclear. With 6 bases removed from V and 5 bases from J, the gap between germline ends came to 14 bases. The CDR3 spans 14 residues. The V gene's germline CDR1 is MGHRA and CDR2 YSYEKL. The CDR3 DNA is TGCGCCAGCAGATCCGAGAGACGGAACAATGAGCAGTTCTTC. This codes for CASRSERRNNEQFF.

The chain is built from TRBV5-1 and TRBJ1-1; D unresolved. CDR3 size: 16 residues. Germline CDR1 and CDR2: SGHRS and YFSETQ. The V end was cut by 1 base, the J end by 0 bases, with 13 bases between. CDR3 nucleotide sequence: TGCGCCAGCAGCTTGATGGGTCAGGAGCTGAACACTGAAGCTTTCTTT. Translation gives CASSLMGQELNTEAFF.

This rearrangement joins TRBV7-8 to TRBJ2-5, with D tentatively TRBD2 (6 bases). CDR1 and CDR2 from the germline V gene are SGHVS and FQNEAQ. This CDR3 comprises 15 residues. With 3 bases removed from V and 7 bases from J, the gap between germline ends came to 18 bases. The CDR3 DNA sequence: TGTGCCAGCAGCTTTGGCGGAGGGATGTACGGGACCCAGTACTTC. Residues: CASSFGGGMYGTQYF.

The genes are TRBV7-2 and TRBJ2-3; D call uncertain. The ends were cut back, 1 base at V and 6 bases at J, with 5 bases in the middle. Germline CDR1 SGHTA, CDR2 FQGNSA. The CDR3 extends over 12 amino acids. CDR3 residues: CASSLEWDTQYF. CDR3 DNA sequence: TGTGCCAGCAGCTTAGAGTGGGATACGCAGTATTTT.

V usage is TRBV5-1 and J usage is TRBJ1-4; the match to TRBD1 covers 9 bases. V gave up 6 bases and J gave up 8 bases; unmatched junction bases: 8. Germline CDR1 is SGHRS and CDR2 is YFSETQ. The CDR3 loop spans 14 amino acids. CDR3 sequence reads: CASTFTGGEEKLFF. CDR3 nucleotides: TGCGCCAGCACTTTCACAGGGGGCGAAGAAAAACTGTTTTTT.

V usage is TRBV18 and J usage is TRBJ1-3; D possibly corresponds to TRBD1 (5 bases). The CDR3 contains 16 residues. Germline-derived CDR1 and CDR2 are KGHSH and LQKENI. The V end lost 2 bases, the J end lost 0 bases, and 11 bases lay between the germline ends. The CDR3 sequence is CASSPGADASGNTIYF. In nucleotides, the CDR3 is TGTGCCAGCTCACCAGGGGCCGACGCCTCTGGAAACACCATATATTTT.

The chain has TRBV7-2 and TRBJ1-2; possibly TRBD1 for D (5 bases). This CDR3 spans 15 amino acids. V was shortened by 4 bases and J by 8 bases, with 20 bases between the two germline ends. Germline lookup yields CDR1 SGHTA and CDR2 FQGNSA. The CDR3 region has the DNA TGTGCCAGCAGCTCCCACCAAGGAGGGGCAGGAGGCTACACCTTC. Protein product: CASSSHQGGAGGYTF.

J is TRBJ1-1 and V is TRBV18; possibly TRBD1 for D (5 bases). The CDR3 extends over 13 amino acids. The germline CDR1 and CDR2 sequences are KGHSH and LQKENI. The germline V and J ends were trimmed by 4 bases and 3 bases, with 9 bases remaining between them. CDR3 bases: TGTGCCAGCTCACTTCAGACAGACACTGAAGCTTTCTTT. Translation: CASSLQTDTEAFF.

This clone has just one count. The chain uses TRBV30 and TRBJ2-1; TRBD2 aligns across 8 bases. The CDR3 runs to 14 residues. V was clipped by 1 base and J by 4 bases; unmatched bases: 3. Germline values: CDR1 GTSNPN, CDR2 SVGIG (reference sequence). CDR3 in DNA: TGTGCCTGGAGTGGCAGACTAGCGTACAATGAGCAGTTCTTC. Protein sequence: CAWSGRLAYNEQFF. Supplemented by reference TRBV30 and TRBJ2-1, the full variable domain reads SQTIHQWPATLVQPVGSPLSLECTVEGTSNPNLYWYRQAAGRGLQLLFYSVGIGQISSEVPQNLSASRPQDRQFILSSKKLLLSDSGFYLCAWSGRLAYNEQFFGPGTRLTVL.

V gene TRBV14 combines with J gene TRBJ1-1; D remains ambiguous. The CDR3 covers 13 residues. With 3 bases removed from V and 10 bases from J, the gap between germline ends came to 15 bases. Germline assignment: CDR1 SGHDN and CDR2 FVKESK. CDR3 sequence: CASSHYNDPGAFF. Written as DNA, the CDR3 is TGTGCCAGCAGCCATTATAACGACCCCGGAGCTTTCTTT.

This clone was seen more than once but under ten times. V gene TRBV27 combines with J gene TRBJ1-4; D may be TRBD1 (6 bases). V lost 8 bases and J 7 bases, leaving 8 bases between the germline ends. CDR1 MNHEY and CDR2 SMNVEV come from the germline V gene (reference sequence). The CDR3 spans 11 residues. CDR3 in amino acids: CASGGGEKLFF. The DNA of the CDR3 is TGTGCCAGCGGGGGCGGTGAAAAACTGTTTTTT.

This rearrangement joins TRBV15 to TRBJ2-3; 10 positions agree with TRBD2. CDR1 and CDR2 (germline): LNHNV, YYDKDF (reference sequence). V was pared by 0 bases and J by 2 bases, with 14 bases of the junction left unmatched. CDR3 length: 20 amino acids. The CDR3 region has the DNA TGTGCCACCAGCAGAGAAATGGGCTTGACCAGCGGGAGGGCCACAGATACGCAGTATTTT. It specifies CATSREMGLTSGRATDTQYF.

J is TRBJ1-5 and V is TRBV5-1; D is unclear. V lost 0 bases to trimming and J lost 4 bases, with 5 bases between them. The CDR3 consists of 13 residues. The germline V gene has CDR1 SGHRS and CDR2 YFSETQ. CDR3 region: CASSLGRNQPQHF. The CDR3 nucleotides are TGCGCCAGCAGCTTGGGCAGGAATCAGCCCCAGCATTTT.

This clone has a count of ten or more. The V and J genes are TRBV2 and TRBJ2-1, with D uncertain. CDR1 and CDR2 (germline): SNHLY, FYNNEI. The CDR3 runs to 12 residues. V was pared by 7 bases and J by 6 bases, with 10 bases between. CDR3 sequence reads: CASIWFGNEQFF. CDR3 DNA: TGTGCCAGCATTTGGTTCGGCAATGAGCAGTTCTTC.

The chain uses TRBV7-9 and TRBJ2-7; a possible D gene is TRBD1 (6 bases). Trimming removed 5 bases from V and 5 bases from J, with 13 bases in between. This CDR3 has 13 residues. Germline V CDR1 and CDR2: SEHNR, FQNEAQ (reference sequence). The CDR3 bases are TGTGCCAGCAGCCCAGGGGCGAATCACGAGCAGTACTTC. This sequence encodes CASSPGANHEQYF.

The sample holds a few counts of this clone. The V call is TRBV6-1, the J call TRBJ2-1, with D possibly matching TRBD2 (6 bases). Germline V lookup: CDR1 MNHNS, CDR2 SASEGT. V lost 9 bases, J lost 5 bases, and 11 bases lay in between. The CDR3 consists of 12 residues. CDR3 DNA: TGTGCCAGTCAGCGGGCGCACAATGAGCAGTTCTTC. It specifies CASQRAHNEQFF.